The next 2 T cell receptor beta chains were all read from a single sample in a study of control samples from healthy donors and cancer patients. Some clones are missing from TCRdb's copy, which holds only in-frame ones; the method was immunoSEQ multiplex PCR. The sample includes about 180,000 clones, 90% of them seen just once. The specimen sequenced was blood. Receptors originate from a woman aged 45-65 years in good health.

There are a few counts of this clone. The chain joins TRBV5-6 to TRBJ1-5; 7 positions match TRBD1. Germline CDR1 SGHDT, CDR2 YYEEEE. Germline trimming cut 0 bases from V and 9 bases from J; bases unmatched to any gene: 6. The CDR3 extends over 14 amino acids. CDR3 sequence: CASSLVTGSGPQHF. The CDR3, as DNA: TGTGCCAGCAGCTTGGTGACAGGGTCGGGGCCCCAGCATTTT.

V gene TRBV7-2 combines with J gene TRBJ1-1, with 11 bases matching TRBD1. With V trimmed by 3 bases and J by 4 bases, 1 base remained unmatched. Germline V gene sequence: CDR1 SGHTA, CDR2 FQGNSA. The CDR3 loop spans 14 amino acids. The CDR3 sequence is CASSFGTGGTEAFF. In nucleotides, the CDR3 is TGTGCCAGCAGCTTCGGGACAGGGGGCACTGAAGCTTTCTTT.